These 3 T cell receptor beta chains came from one sample sequenced in a study of Ad26.COV2.S vaccination and SARS-CoV-2 variants. Stated treatment: about 20 received Ad26.COV2.S at low or high dose, single or two shots; about 5 received placebo; per-sample allocation not given. Collection of the samples took place on day 63 after the first injection of vaccine or placebo. The assay was immunoSEQ multiplex PCR, and TCRdb's table has in-frame clones only and misses some. The profile shows roughly 300,000 clones, 88% of them singletons. The source material was peripheral blood, sampled in a trial of Ad26.COV2.S vaccine versus placebo. Receptor source: a person aged 18-60 years who received the Ad26.COV2.S COVID-19 vaccine or a placebo.

The chain couples TRBV30 to TRBJ2-7, with TRBD1 identical over 9 bases. V lost 2 bases and J lost 4; bases outside the gene matches: 6. The CDR3 is 14 amino acids. In germline, CDR1 is GTSNPN, CDR2 SVGIG (reference sequence). The CDR3 sequence: CAWSTGGIRYEQYF. The CDR3 DNA reads as TGTGCCTGGAGTACAGGGGGCATTCGTTACGAGCAGTACTTC. The full variable domain, rest sourced from reference TRBV30 and TRBJ2-7, is SQTIHQWPATLVQPVGSPLSLECTVEGTSNPNLYWYRQAAGRGLQLLFYSVGIGQISSEVPQNLSASRPQDRQFILSSKKLLLSDSGFYLCAWSTGGIRYEQYFGPGTRLTVT.

This sequence joins TRBV7-2 and TRBJ1-1; D not resolved. Trimming shortened V by 5 bases and J by 5 bases, and 18 bases separated the two germline ends. Germline V CDR1 and CDR2: SGHTA, FQGNSA. The CDR3 sequence is 15 residues long. CDR3 coding DNA: TGTGCCAGCAGCATGGGTACAGTTGTTTCAACTGAAGCTTTCTTT. Its translation: CASSMGTVVSTEAFF. Combining the CDR3 with reference TRBV7-2 and TRBJ1-1 gives the whole variable domain GAGVSQSPSNKVTEKGKDVELRCDPISGHTALYWYRQSLGQGLEFLIYFQGNSAPDKSGLPSDRFSAERTGGSVSTLTIQRTQQEDSAVYLCASSMGTVVSTEAFFGQGTRLTVV.

The V gene is TRBV3-1 (or the pseudogene TRBV3-2), the J gene TRBJ1-6, with D uncertain. Trimming pared 5 bases from V and 9 bases from J, leaving 14 bases between. This CDR3 is built from 14 residues. Per the germline V gene, CDR1 is LGHDT and CDR2 is YNNKEL (reference sequence). CDR3 in amino acids: CASSSQRGGSPLHF. For the CDR3, the DNA is TGTGCCAGCAGCTCCCAACGAGGCGGTTCACCCCTCCACTTT.